This TCR beta chain was obtained from a study of T-cell memory formation after mild COVID-19. At the level of the study: Each donor largely had its own TCR clusters.

CDR1 and CDR2 (germline): LGHNA, YSLEER. The V gene end was trimmed by 3 bases and the J gene end by 4 bases; junction bases not matched to a gene: 14. CDR3 length: 17 amino acids. With constant-segment primers, 5'RACE yielded cDNA libraries of TCR alpha and TCR beta that carried sample barcodes and UMIs. Via MiXCR, TCRdb re-called the 5' RACE reads, giving one row per CDR3 protein. Here the sample spans approximately 230,000 distinct CDR3 sequences, roughly 17% being singletons. The sequenced sample was PBMCs or a T cell subset sorted from them (not recorded which). The chain employs TRBV4-3 and TRBJ2-7; 8 bases fit TRBD2. The TCR comes from a man aged 18 to 29 who had mild COVID-19 (a few samples of this study predate the infection). Cell type and time point are not known. CDR3 nucleotide sequence: TGCGCCAGCAGCCACCTAGCGGGCGGACGGGGAGCGTACGAGCAGTACTTC. This codes for CASSHLAGGRGAYEQYF.